The clone carrying this T cell receptor (beta chain) has ten or more counts. Antigen specificity is unknown. Genomic DNA provided the template from which TCR beta VDJ and CDR3 profiles were obtained. In TCRdb, the reads were re-called with MiXCR into one record per CDR3 protein. The sample shows some 64,000 distinct CDR3 sequences, under 55% of them seen only once. This sample is part of a study of CD8+CD57+ T cells in acquired aplastic anemia. Overall study context: Sorted CD4+ and CD8+ cells gave an average of around 3.1 ug of DNA.

V was clipped by 4 bases and J by 7 bases, with 17 bases between them. Germline CDR1 reads SGHRS; CDR2 reads YFSETQ. The CDR3 covers 14 residues. Study-wide findings and caveats: Patients and controls had CD8+ Simpson's diversity values that were not significantly distinct.

The sequence was obtained from a human donor in good health, serving as a control. The gene calls are TRBV5-1 and TRBJ1-2; tentatively, D is TRBD1 (5 bases). The material sequenced was sorted CD4+, CD8+, or CD8+CD57+ T cells (not recorded which) from PBMCs. CDR3 residues: CASSDPGLGSGYTF. CDR3 bases: TGCGCCAGCAGCGACCCGGGACTAGGTTCTGGCTACACCTTC. Together with reference TRBV5-1 and TRBJ1-2, the CDR3 gives the full variable domain: KAGVTQTPRYLIKTRGQQVTLSCSPISGHRSVSWYQQTPGQGLQFLFEYFSETQRNKGNFPGRFSGRQFSNSRSEMNVSTLELGDSALYLCASSDPGLGSGYTFGSGTRLTVV.